This record concerns one T cell receptor (beta chain) sequence. Its antigen is currently not known. Per-nucleotide qualities are absent, and no much larger clonotype sits a single base away. The library was obtained by RT-PCR. Sequenced using an Illumina MiSeq. TCRdb took the public reads, trimmed them with fastp at Q25, ran MiXCR for clone calling and kept in-frame beta chains. Every CDR3 protein is listed once, alongside the most common genes and DNA of its rows. The sample yields more than 550,000 distinct CDR3 sequences; 14% were counted once. The ten largest clonotypes hold 3.6% of the sample. The CDR3 starts with the cysteine, ends with the phenylalanine, and has 17 residues. The CDR3 DNA has 51 bases and is translated from base 1. The V and J ends are trimmed by 3 bases and 0 bases, leaving 17 bases between them. CDR1 and CDR2 are drawn from the germline V gene: LGHNA, YSLEER. This specimen comes from a study (dated by TCRdb to the mid-2010s).

The TCR originated in a female donor in good health, serving as a healthy control. The sequenced sample was memory CD4+ T cells from blood. Rearrangement joined TRBV4-3 to TRBJ1-1; a tentative D match to TRBD1 spans 5 bases. The DNA sequence is given as TGCGCCAGCAGCCAGACCGCGGGACGGAGCATGAACACTGAAGCTTTCTTT. The translation is CASSQTAGRSMNTEAFF.